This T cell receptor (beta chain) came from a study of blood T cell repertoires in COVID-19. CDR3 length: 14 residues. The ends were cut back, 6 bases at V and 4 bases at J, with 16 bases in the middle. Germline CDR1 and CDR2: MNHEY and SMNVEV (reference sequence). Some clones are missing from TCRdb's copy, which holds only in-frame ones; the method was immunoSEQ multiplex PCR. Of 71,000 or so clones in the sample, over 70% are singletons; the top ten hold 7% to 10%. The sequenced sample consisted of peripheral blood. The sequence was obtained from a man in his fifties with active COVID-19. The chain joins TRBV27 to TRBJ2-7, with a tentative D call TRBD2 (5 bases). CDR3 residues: CASRPWTGNYEQYF. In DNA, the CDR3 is TGTGCCAGCAGACCGTGGACGGGGAATTACGAGCAGTACTTC.